This T cell receptor (beta chain) was retrieved from a study of control samples from healthy donors and cancer patients. The table came from immunoSEQ multiplex PCR; TCRdb's copy has only in-frame clones and leaves some out. The sample lists 100,000 to 150,000 clones, roughly 89% occurring once. V trimming: 0 bases; J trimming: 5 bases; junction bases outside the gene matches: 6. The CDR3 is 16 residues long. Germline CDR1 and CDR2: MGHRA and YSYEKL. Input material: blood. This chain joins TRBV4-1 and TRBJ2-7; TRBD2 matches 11 bases. The sequence was obtained from a man aged 18 to 29 in good health. CDR3 DNA: TGCGCCAGCAGCCAAGATAGCGGGGGGGCTGGTGACGAGCAGTACTTC. This encodes CASSQDSGGAGDEQYF.